This T cell receptor beta chain was captured in a study of blood T cell repertoires in COVID-19. V shed 2 bases and J shed 9 bases, with 8 bases lying between them. Looked up from germline, CDR1 is DFQATT and CDR2 is SNEGSKA (reference sequence). The CDR3 consists of 11 residues. Methods used by the authors: Amplification of reference gene primers provided the estimated nucleated cell counts. TCRdb's copy holds only in-frame clones and misses some; the assay was immunoSEQ multiplex PCR. V, J and clone size were drawn from that table, and D and trimming were deduced from the DNA. This sample has around 120,000 clones; 80% to 90% occur once, and the top ten carry roughly 30%.

The sample was peripheral blood. This receptor was obtained from a woman older than 75 with acute or convalescent COVID-19. The chain is built from TRBV20-1 and TRBJ2-1; maybe TRBD1 (7 bases). The CDR3 sequence is CSARQGGEQFF. The CDR3 coding sequence is TGCAGTGCTAGACAGGGGGGTGAGCAGTTCTTC.